One and the same sample provided the 11 T cell receptor beta chains below, sequenced in a study of T cells expressing NK-cell markers (dated by TCRdb to the early 2020s). The library was obtained by 5' RACE. TCRdb shows the sequencer as Illumina HiSeq 2000. Based on TCRdb reprocessing of the reads, there is one entry per CDR3 protein sequence, and DNA is missing. This specimen's table enumerates 150,000 to 200,000 distinct CDR3 sequences. About 18% of the sample is held by the ten biggest clonotypes. The sequencing sample was made of blood T cells: a sorted CD56 or NKG2C T cell subset, CD4+ or CD8+ T cells, or bulk PBMC T cells (not recorded which). Receptors were obtained from a woman aged 18 to 75 in good health.

The rearrangement links TRBV7-2 to TRBJ2-3; TCRdb outputs TRBD2, but without DNA this stays unchecked. This CDR3 comprises 16 residues. The germline V gene encodes CDR1 SGHTA and CDR2 FQGNSA. The CDR3 is CASSPLAGAGGLTQYF.

The rearrangement joins TRBV7-2 to TRBJ1-6; as DNA is missing, the TRBD1 call by TCRdb cannot be tested. CDR1 SGHTA and CDR2 FQGNSA come from the germline V gene. CDR3 length equals 17 residues. CDR3 protein: CASSPNRGSSYNSPLHF.

V is TRBV19 and J is TRBJ1-5; without DNA, the TCRdb call of TRBD1 cannot be checked. CDR3 size: 16 residues. The germline CDR1 and CDR2 sequences are LNHDA and SQIVND (reference sequence). CDR3 region: CASSMRTGGPNQPQHF.

The rearrangement links TRBV27 to TRBJ1-2. Germline V gene sequence: CDR1 MNHEY, CDR2 SMNVEV (reference sequence). The CDR3 is 17 residues long. The CDR3 spells CASSLLGGRERDYGYTF.

The rearrangement links TRBV5-1 to TRBJ1-1; TCRdb designates TRBD1, a call that cannot be tested without DNA. This CDR3 has 15 amino acids. Per the germline V gene, CDR1 is SGHRS and CDR2 is YFSETQ. CDR3 residues: CASSRDPERNTEAFF.

The chain is built from TRBV5-1 and TRBJ1-1; TCRdb names TRBD1, which stays unverified in the absence of DNA. The germline V gene has CDR1 SGHRS and CDR2 YFSETQ. CDR3 length: 14 amino acids. The CDR3 sequence is CASSREAGGGEAFF.

The chain joins TRBV24-1 to TRBJ2-1; TCRdb proposes TRBD2, but this gene call is untestable without DNA. Per the germline V gene, CDR1 is KGHDR and CDR2 is SFDVKD. CDR3 length: 17 residues. The CDR3 spells CATSDFGAGESFNEQFF.

The J gene is TRBJ2-1, the V gene TRBV12-3 or TRBV12-4; TCRdb selects TRBD2, and the lack of DNA leaves this call unchecked. The CDR3 covers 16 residues. CDR3 loop: CASSTLLAGGRNEQFF.

V gene TRBV5-1 combines with J gene TRBJ2-3; TCRdb outputs TRBD1, but without DNA this stays unchecked. The germline CDR1 and CDR2 sequences are SGHRS and YFSETQ. There are 17 residues in the CDR3. The CDR3 reads CASSFPIRGPSTDTQYF.

The V gene is TRBV4-1, the J gene TRBJ2-1; TCRdb's D gene call, TRBD1, goes unchecked for lack of DNA. CDR3 length: 15 residues. CDR1 and CDR2 (germline): MGHRA, YSYEKL. The CDR3: CASSQDAQGIGEQFF.

The genes are TRBV7-8 and TRBJ1-5; there is no DNA to check the TCRdb D call of TRBD1. This CDR3 comprises 15 residues. CDR1 SGHVS and CDR2 FQNEAQ come from the germline V gene. CDR3 sequence: CASSLHRGGGQPQHF.